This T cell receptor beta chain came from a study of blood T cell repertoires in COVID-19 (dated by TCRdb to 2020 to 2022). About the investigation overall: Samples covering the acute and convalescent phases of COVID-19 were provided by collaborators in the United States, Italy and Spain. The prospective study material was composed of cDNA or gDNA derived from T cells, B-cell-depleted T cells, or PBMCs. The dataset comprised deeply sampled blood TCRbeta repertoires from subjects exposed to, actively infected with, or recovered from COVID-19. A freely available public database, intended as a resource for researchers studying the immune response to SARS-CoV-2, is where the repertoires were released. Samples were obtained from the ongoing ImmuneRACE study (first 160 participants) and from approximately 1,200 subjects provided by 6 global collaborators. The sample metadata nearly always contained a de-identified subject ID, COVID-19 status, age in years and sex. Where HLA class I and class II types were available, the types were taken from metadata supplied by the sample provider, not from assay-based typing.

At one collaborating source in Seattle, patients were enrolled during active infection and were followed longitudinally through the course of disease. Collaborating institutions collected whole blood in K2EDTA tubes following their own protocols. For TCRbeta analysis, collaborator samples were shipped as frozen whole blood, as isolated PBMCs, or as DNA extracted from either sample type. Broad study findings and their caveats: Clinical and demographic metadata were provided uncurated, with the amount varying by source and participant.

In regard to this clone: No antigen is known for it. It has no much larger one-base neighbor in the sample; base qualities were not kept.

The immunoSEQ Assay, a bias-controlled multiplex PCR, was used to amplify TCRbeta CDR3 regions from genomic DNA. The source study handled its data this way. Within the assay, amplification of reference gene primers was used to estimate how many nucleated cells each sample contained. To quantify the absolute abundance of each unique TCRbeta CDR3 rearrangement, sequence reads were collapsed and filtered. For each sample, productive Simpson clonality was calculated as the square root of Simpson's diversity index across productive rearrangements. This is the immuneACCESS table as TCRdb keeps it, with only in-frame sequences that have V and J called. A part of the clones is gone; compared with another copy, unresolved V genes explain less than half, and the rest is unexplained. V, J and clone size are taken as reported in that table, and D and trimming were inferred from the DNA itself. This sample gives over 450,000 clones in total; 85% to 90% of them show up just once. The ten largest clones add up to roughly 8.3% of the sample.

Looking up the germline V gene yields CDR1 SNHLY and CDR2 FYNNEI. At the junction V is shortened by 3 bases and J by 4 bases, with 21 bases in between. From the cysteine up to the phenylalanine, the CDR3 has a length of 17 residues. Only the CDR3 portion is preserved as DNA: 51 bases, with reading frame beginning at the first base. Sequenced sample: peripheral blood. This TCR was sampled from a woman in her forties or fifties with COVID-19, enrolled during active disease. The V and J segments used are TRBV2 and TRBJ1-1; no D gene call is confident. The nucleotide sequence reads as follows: TGTGCCAGCAGTGATCCCCCCATCCGGTCGAGGGTCACTGAAGCTTTCTTT. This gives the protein CASSDPPIRSRVTEAFF.